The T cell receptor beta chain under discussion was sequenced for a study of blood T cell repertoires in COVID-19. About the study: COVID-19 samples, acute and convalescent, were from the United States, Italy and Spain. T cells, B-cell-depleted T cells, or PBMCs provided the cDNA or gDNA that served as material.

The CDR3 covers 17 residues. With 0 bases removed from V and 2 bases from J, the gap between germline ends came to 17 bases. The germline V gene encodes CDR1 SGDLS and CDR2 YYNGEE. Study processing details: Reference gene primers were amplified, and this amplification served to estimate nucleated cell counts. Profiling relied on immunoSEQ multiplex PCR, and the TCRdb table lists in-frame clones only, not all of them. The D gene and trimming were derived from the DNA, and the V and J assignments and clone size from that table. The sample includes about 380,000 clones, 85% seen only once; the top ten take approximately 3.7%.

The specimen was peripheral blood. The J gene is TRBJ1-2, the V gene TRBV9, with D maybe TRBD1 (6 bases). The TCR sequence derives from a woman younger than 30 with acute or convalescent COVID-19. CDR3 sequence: CASSVAVGGGANYGYTF. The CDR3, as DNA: TGTGCCAGCAGCGTAGCTGTCGGTGGGGGGGCGAACTATGGCTACACCTTC.